The 19 T cell receptor beta chains presented below share a single source sample, sequenced in a study of response to subunit inactivated influenza vaccine. TCRdb itself ran the RT-PCR reads through MiXCR, one entry per CDR3 protein. The sample carries 750,000 to 850,000 distinct CDR3 sequences, approximately 17% recorded once. The source material was PBMCs from blood, sampled more than 4 days after vaccination. The source is a middle-aged man who received an inactivated influenza vaccine.

This chain connects TRBV29-1 to TRBJ2-5; possibly TRBD2 for D (7 bases). Germline values: CDR1 SQVTM, CDR2 ANQGSEA. Trimming stripped 6 bases from V and 3 bases from J, with 17 bases between. The CDR3 loop spans 14 amino acids. CDR3: CSVWEGGSKETQYF. The CDR3 DNA is TGCAGCGTCTGGGAGGGGGGCAGTAAAGAGACCCAGTACTTC.

The chain joins TRBV4-2 to TRBJ1-5, with TRBD1 matching 11 bases. The length of the CDR3 is 18 residues. Germline CDR1 and CDR2: LGHNA and YNFKEQ. The junction had 10 bases not matched to a gene; V was cut back by 3 bases and J by 3 bases. The CDR3 DNA is TGTGCCAGCAGCCAGGACAGGGGGCGCATCGTCGACAATCAGCCCCAGCATTTT. Its protein product is CASSQDRGRIVDNQPQHF.

This clonotype was observed at least ten times. This rearrangement joins TRBV6-5 to TRBJ2-1; D unclear. CDR3 length: 16 amino acids. The germline V and J ends were trimmed by 2 bases and 6 bases, with 17 bases remaining between them. The V gene's germline CDR1 is MNHEY and CDR2 SVGAGI. DNA for the CDR3: TGTGCCAGCAGTTACGGAGCAGGCTTCGTGTCCAATGAGCAGTTCTTC. This gives the protein CASSYGAGFVSNEQFF.

This clonotype was seen many times. The chain couples TRBV7-2 to TRBJ1-2; TRBD1 is a possible D gene (6 bases). The V gene lost 1 base and the J gene lost 7 bases, with 16 bases spanning the gap. Germline V gene data show CDR1 as SGHTA and CDR2 as FQGNSA. The CDR3 contains 15 residues. The CDR3 spells CASSLGTGSRSGYTF. CDR3 bases: TGTGCCAGCAGCTTAGGAACAGGGAGTCGGAGTGGCTACACCTTC.

The V and J genes are TRBV5-1 and TRBJ2-5, with a tentative D call TRBD1 (5 bases). V was clipped by 0 bases and J by 5 bases, with 11 bases between them. The CDR3 runs to 14 residues. In germline, CDR1 is SGHRS, CDR2 YFSETQ. In nucleotides, the CDR3 is TGCGCCAGCAGCTTGGTGTCGGCAGGGGAGACCCAGTACTTC. It translates to CASSLVSAGETQYF.

The chain employs TRBV2 and TRBJ2-2, with D perhaps TRBD1 (5 bases). Germline loops: CDR1 SNHLY, CDR2 FYNNEI. V lost 5 bases to trimming and J lost 7 bases, with 26 bases between them. The CDR3 length is 18 residues. This CDR3 is CASSLEYVGIQGIGELFF. The CDR3 DNA follows: TGTGCCAGCAGTCTCGAGTACGTGGGCATCCAGGGTATCGGGGAGCTGTTTTTT.

This clonotype was counted only a few times. The V call is TRBV11-2, the J call TRBJ2-7; TRBD1 matches at 9 bases. The junction had 13 bases not matched to a gene; V was cut back by 2 bases and J by 5 bases. Germline-derived CDR1 and CDR2 are SGHAT and FQNNGV. This CDR3 contains 17 residues. The CDR3 DNA follows: TGTGCCAGCAGCTTAAATCCCTCTGGGACAGGGTTGGACGAGCAGTACTTC. Translation gives CASSLNPSGTGLDEQYF.

The V gene is TRBV10-3, the J gene TRBJ1-2; D is ambiguous. The CDR3 has 15 residues. Germline CDR1 is ENHRY and CDR2 is SYGVKD. The V end was cut by 6 bases, the J end by 4 bases, with 18 bases between. CDR3 residues: CAIRSDGVPGYGYTF. The CDR3 DNA sequence: TGTGCCATCAGATCCGACGGCGTCCCGGGCTATGGCTACACCTTC.

The chain employs TRBV27 and TRBJ1-1; TRBD1 agrees at 8 bases. V was pared by 0 bases and J by 7 bases, with 1 base of the junction left unmatched. Germline assignment: CDR1 MNHEY and CDR2 SMNVEV (reference sequence). This CDR3 is built from 13 residues. In nucleotides, the CDR3 is TGTGCCAGCAGTTTATCGGACAGGGATGAAGCTTTCTTT. Amino acids: CASSLSDRDEAFF.

V usage is TRBV10-3 and J usage is TRBJ2-3, with TRBD1 identical over 8 bases. The CDR3 sequence is 14 residues long. Unmatched junction bases numbered 6, after V lost 8 bases and J lost 2 bases. The germline gives CDR1 ENHRY, CDR2 SYGVKD. The CDR3 DNA reads as TGTGCCATCCGCAGGGGGCCCGACACAGATACGCAGTATTTT. Translated: CAIRRGPDTDTQYF.

This clonotype was detected only a few times. This chain connects TRBV5-1 to TRBJ1-6; D gene ambiguous. Germline values: CDR1 SGHRS, CDR2 YFSETQ. The germline V and J ends were trimmed by 0 bases and 0 bases, with 7 bases remaining between them. The CDR3 totals 16 residues. The CDR3 DNA reads as TGCGCCAGCAGCTTGGACTCGAGCTCCTATAATTCACCCCTCCACTTT. It yields the protein CASSLDSSSYNSPLHF.

This clonotype turned up a few times. The J gene is TRBJ1-5, the V gene TRBV4-3; D is possibly TRBD1 (6 bases). CDR1 is LGHNA and CDR2 is YSLEER in the germline V gene. The CDR3 has 16 amino acids. Trimming took off 0 bases at V and 0 bases at J, with 9 bases between the two ends. The CDR3 sequence: CASSQDLGGSNQPQHF. The CDR3 bases are TGCGCCAGCAGCCAAGATCTAGGGGGTAGCAATCAGCCCCAGCATTTT.

This clonotype occurred a few times. This chain joins TRBV4-3 and TRBJ2-7, with 9 positions matching TRBD1. The CDR3 contains 14 residues. CDR1 is LGHNA and CDR2 is YSLEER in the germline V gene. The junction had 5 bases not matched to a gene; V was cut back by 2 bases and J by 6 bases. The DNA for the CDR3 is TGCGCCAGCAGCCAATCGGACAGGGGACGCGAGCAGTACTTC. Protein sequence: CASSQSDRGREQYF.

V usage is TRBV9 and J usage is TRBJ2-4, with a possible D match to TRBD2 (5 bases). Germline-derived CDR1 and CDR2 are SGDLS and YYNGEE. The CDR3 is made up of 17 amino acids. V was pared by 4 bases and J by 1 base, with 18 bases between. CDR3 in amino acids: CASSPGGEWVAKNIQYF. CDR3 sequence (DNA): TGTGCCAGCAGCCCAGGTGGGGAGTGGGTCGCCAAAAACATTCAGTACTTC.

This clonotype was observed a few times. The V and J genes are TRBV4-2 and TRBJ2-3; 8 bases are shared with TRBD2. The CDR3 sequence is 15 residues long. J gave up 1 base and V 4 bases, and 4 bases lay outside the gene matches. Germline CDR1 and CDR2: LGHNA and YNFKEQ. The DNA of the CDR3 is TGTGCCAGCAGCCCCCTGACTAGCGGCACAGATACGCAGTATTTT. This encodes CASSPLTSGTDTQYF.

The chain couples TRBV6-2 or TRBV6-3 to TRBJ2-7; D is unclear. The CDR3 runs to 12 residues. Germline assignment: CDR1 MNHEY and CDR2 SVGEGT. V lost 5 bases, J lost 7 bases, and 12 bases lay in between. CDR3 amino acids: CASSITLLEQYF. Written as DNA, the CDR3 is TGTGCCAGCAGTATAACGCTCCTAGAGCAGTACTTC.

In this sample, this clonotype turned up a few times. This chain connects TRBV15 to TRBJ1-1; D is unclear. Trimming took 3 bases from V and 3 from J, leaving 17 bases between them. The CDR3 is 16 amino acids. The germline CDR1 and CDR2 sequences are LNHNV and YYDKDF (reference sequence). The CDR3 region has the DNA TGTGCCACCAGCAGTCCACCTTGGAGGGTGTACACTGAAGCTTTCTTT. This sequence encodes CATSSPPWRVYTEAFF. The variable domain in full, with the rest retrieved from reference TRBV15 and TRBJ1-1, is DAMVIQNPRYQVTQFGKPVTLSCSQTLNHNVMYWYQQKSSQAPKLLFHYYDKDFNNEADTPDNFQSRRPNTSFCFLDIRSPGLGDTAMYLCATSSPPWRVYTEAFFGQGTRLTVV.

Ten or more counts support this clonotype. V usage is TRBV20-1 and J usage is TRBJ2-3; 13 bases map to TRBD2. With V trimmed by 7 bases and J by 4 bases, 2 bases remained unmatched. Germline loops: CDR1 DFQATT, CDR2 SNEGSKA (reference sequence). There are 13 residues in the CDR3. CDR3 sequence reads: CSEGLAGSDTQYF. DNA for the CDR3: TGCAGTGAGGGACTAGCGGGGTCAGATACGCAGTATTTT.

This clonotype was observed a few times. The chain has TRBV10-3 and TRBJ2-7, with a weak D call TRBD2 (5 bases). V lost 3 bases and J lost 4, with 7 bases in between. The germline V gene has CDR1 ENHRY and CDR2 SYGVKD. The CDR3 has 12 amino acids. CDR3 region: CAISEEGYEQYF. The CDR3 DNA reads TGTGCCATCAGTGAAGAGGGATACGAGCAGTACTTC.